Many counts were recorded for the clone carrying this T cell receptor beta chain. This specimen comes from a study of spatial heterogeneity in lung cancer. Trimming took 5 bases from V and 6 from J, leaving 16 bases between them. CDR1 SEHNR and CDR2 FQNEAQ come from the germline V gene (reference sequence). The CDR3 contains 14 residues. TCRdb called the 5' RACE reads again in MiXCR, with one record for every CDR3 protein. The repertoire holds around 120,000 distinct CDR3 sequences, with 12% as singletons. The time point: blood at routine non-recurrence follow-up after resection. Whole RNA was taken from tumor, nontumor lung or frozen PBMC; it was then sequenced unsorted.

Specimen: PBMCs, collected at follow-up. The source is a male donor with early-stage non-small cell lung cancer. The chain links TRBV7-9 to TRBJ1-2; D ambiguous. For the CDR3, the DNA is TGTGCCAGCAGCCCCCGGGCCCGGAGGCATGGCTACACCTTC. This sequence encodes CASSPRARRHGYTF.